The source of this TCR beta chain is a study of neurological immune-mediated disorders. Notes on the study in general: In HTLV-1-associated myelopathy, TCR clonal expansion was greatest, and in multiple sclerosis it was least, below healthy controls.

The CDR3 is made up of 14 amino acids. V lost 2 bases and J lost 9; bases outside the gene matches: 6. From germline, CDR1 is SGHRS and CDR2 YFSETQ. This clonotype has a count of ten or more. Its antigen is unidentified. One entry per CDR3 protein results from TCRdb running MiXCR on the 5' RACE reads. The data hold 55,000 to 70,000 distinct CDR3 sequences, with roughly 11% observed a single time. The TCR was taken from a man aged 55-75 years in good health. What was sequenced was PBMCs. The V call is TRBV5-1, the J call TRBJ2-1; 9 bases map to TRBD2. CDR3 in DNA: TGCGCCAGCAGCTTTGCGGGGGGGGCCTTTGAGCAGTTCTTC. It translates to CASSFAGGAFEQFF.